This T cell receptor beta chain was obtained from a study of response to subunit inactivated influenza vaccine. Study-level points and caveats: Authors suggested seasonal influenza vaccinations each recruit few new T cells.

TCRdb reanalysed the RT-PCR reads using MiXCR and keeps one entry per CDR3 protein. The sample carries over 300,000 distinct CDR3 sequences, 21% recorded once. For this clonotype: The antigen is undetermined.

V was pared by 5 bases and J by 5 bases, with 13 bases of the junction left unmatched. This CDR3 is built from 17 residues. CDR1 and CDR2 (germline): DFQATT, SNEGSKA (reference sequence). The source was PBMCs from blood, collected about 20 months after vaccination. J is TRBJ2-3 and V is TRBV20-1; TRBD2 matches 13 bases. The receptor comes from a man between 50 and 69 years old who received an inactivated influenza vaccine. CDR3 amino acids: CSAGTSGTGFLLDTQYF. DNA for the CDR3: TGCAGTGCTGGGACTAGCGGGACCGGTTTTCTTCTAGATACGCAGTATTTT.